The text below deals with one T cell receptor (beta chain). The V gene end was trimmed by 5 bases and the J gene end by 3 bases; junction bases not matched to a gene: 2. Germline V gives CDR1 SGHRS, CDR2 YFSETQ. This CDR3 spans 14 amino acids. The data derive from a study of blood T cell repertoires in COVID-19. Study details: Samples came from the United States, Italy and Spain, spanning acute and convalescent COVID-19. PBMCs, B-cell-depleted T cells, or T cells were the source of the cDNA or gDNA that made up the material.

Original analysis: For nucleated cells, counts were estimated from reference gene primer amplification. Using immunoSEQ multiplex PCR, the repertoire was profiled, and TCRdb retains in-frame clones only, with some absent. That table is the source of V, J and clone size, and D and trimming were worked out from the DNA. The top ten hold roughly 5.2% of the sample, which has about 9,600 clones, about nine tenths seen once. The chain carries TRBV5-1 and TRBJ1-3; 10 bases map to TRBD1. The source of this sequence is a human donor in a cohort sampled during active COVID-19. Input material: peripheral blood. CDR3 in DNA: TGCGCCAGCAGAGGGACAGGGGATGGAAACACCATATATTTT. It codes for CASRGTGDGNTIYF.